This T cell receptor beta chain was documented in a study of T cell clones after liver transplantation. This CDR3 contains 12 residues. Germline V gives CDR1 SGHNT, CDR2 YYREEE (reference sequence). Trimming left V 5 bases short and J 0 bases short, with 2 bases between. CD3+CD4+ and CD3+CD8+ cells were FACS-sorted from thawed unstimulated PBMCs. Generated by immunoSEQ multiplex PCR, the TCRdb table keeps only in-frame clones and is missing some. Of approximately 9,300 clones in the sample, approximately 68% were seen once. The rearrangement joins TRBV5-4 to TRBJ2-2; D ambiguous. The sequence was obtained from a human patient who received a liver transplant. The graft donor may have contributed some T cells. Here the sequenced sample was CD8+ T cells from blood, taken at the approximately 15-month timepoint. CDR3 nucleotide sequence: TGTGCCAGCAGACCGAACACCGGGGAGCTGTTTTTT. Translating gives CASRPNTGELFF.